This T cell receptor (beta chain) is from a study of radiation and T cells in renal cell carcinoma. Overall study findings and caveats: Baseline intratumoral clonotype presence is unknown without pretreatment biopsies. Top tumor clonotypes rose in blood 2 weeks post-radiation, then contracted.

Libraries were prepared by immunoSEQ multiplex PCR; TCRdb keeps only in-frame clonotypes and omits some of them. This table holds some 100,000 clones, roughly four fifths found once. Documented time point: baseline pretreatment blood. The treatment is: 15 Gy SBRT to primary tumor, nephrectomy 4 weeks later. Blood was sampled at baseline, 2 weeks and 4 weeks after SBRT. Clear cell pathology was present in this patient's renal cell carcinoma. Turning to this clone: Its antigen is as yet unknown.

Germline values: CDR1 SGHTA, CDR2 FQGNSA. J gave up 6 bases and V 5 bases, and 6 bases lay outside the gene matches. This CDR3 contains 15 residues. J is TRBJ2-7 and V is TRBV7-2, with 14 bases aligning to TRBD2. The clonotype was recovered from a man aged 55 to 70 with renal cell carcinoma. This specimen consisted of blood, obtained from a patient whose treatment included radiotherapy and nephrectomy. CDR3 coding DNA: TGTGCCAGCAGCGCAAGACTAGCGGGAGGGCGCGAGCAGTACTTC. Protein sequence: CASSARLAGGREQYF.